This note documents a single T cell receptor (beta chain) sequence. Its antigen is undetermined. The junction departs from germline at one end; a sequencing error may be responsible. Each cDNA molecule carried a unique molecular identifier. A single record per CDR3 protein comes from TCRdb applying MiXCR to the 5' RACE reads. This table holds about 110,000 distinct CDR3 sequences, 12% found once. The sample comes from a study of early T cells in non-severe SARS-CoV-2 infection. Study at large: From unsorted whole blood, bulk RNA was sequenced, and the chains remained unpaired. Study-level findings and limits: Matching against VDJdb likely underestimated virus-specific expansions, favoring anti-spike CD8.

This CDR3 comprises 14 residues. Germline loops: CDR1 SGHDT, CDR2 YYEEEE. The sequenced sample consisted of whole blood. The chain couples TRBV5-6 to TRBJ1-2, with no clear D. This sequence was found in an adult who was a healthcare worker with PCR-confirmed SARS-CoV-2 infection or an uninfected control (not recorded which). In nucleotides, the CDR3 is TGTGCCAGCAGCTCCTCGGCACTAACCTATGGCCACACCTTC. Its translation is CASSSSALTYGHTF.